This TCR beta chain was captured in a study of CD4+ T cells in melanoma. Germline V gene data show CDR1 as SGHAT and CDR2 as FQDESV (reference sequence). There are 16 residues in the CDR3. The V end lost 1 base, the J end lost 2 bases, and 11 bases lay between the germline ends. This clone has only a few counts. Its antigen is currently unknown. Study results and caveats: Neoantigen-specific CD4+ T cells in melanoma reportedly had diverse differentiation states. CD8+ T cell, macrophage and B cell function reportedly correlated with neoantigen-specific CD4+ T cells.

Repertoires were generated with immunoSEQ multiplex PCR, while TCRdb's copy carries only in-frame clones and drops some. Of 12,000 to 15,000 clones listed, 63% are singletons. The receptor's source is a human donor with melanoma. The V call is TRBV11-1, the J call TRBJ2-2, with D possibly called TRBD1 or TRBD2 (6 bases each). Sequenced input: cells from a culture (not recorded whether cultured in vitro). The CDR3 DNA sequence: TGTGCCAGCAGCTTAGAATGGGGGGCCAACACCGGGGAGCTGTTTTTT. Translated: CASSLEWGANTGELFF.